This T cell receptor (beta chain) was identified in a study of T cell responses to AZD1222 COVID-19 vaccine. This CDR3 comprises 13 residues. Trimming left V 6 bases short and J 4 bases short, with 12 bases between. Assay: immunoSEQ multiplex PCR; the TCRdb copy retains only in-frame clones and omits some. The sample lists 80,000 to 90,000 clones; around nine tenths were seen once. This chain joins TRBV12-3 or TRBV12-4 and TRBJ2-5, with D hard to call. The material sequenced was peripheral blood, taken on day 0 of MenACWY control vaccination. The sequence came from an adult in good health. The DNA for the CDR3 is TGTGCCAGCAGCTACGGTCCGGGAGAGACCCAGTACTTC. It translates to CASSYGPGETQYF.